Shown below are 2 T cell receptor beta chains from a single sample sequenced in a study of shared clonotypes between healthy human individuals. CD45RO-negative cells were positively selected for CCR7, leaving out terminally differentiated effector memory CD45RA+ cells. Libraries were prepared by immunoSEQ multiplex PCR; TCRdb keeps only in-frame clonotypes and omits some of them. Here the sample spans hundreds of thousands of clones, around 95% being singletons. The sequenced material came from naive CD8+ T cells sorted from blood. Every receptor here comes from a woman aged 25 to 39 in good health.

The chain combines TRBV29-1 with TRBJ2-1; 9 bases align to TRBD2. The CDR3 is 15 residues long. Germline loops: CDR1 SQVTM, CDR2 ANQGSEA. V shed 6 bases, J shed 2 bases, and the junction held 8 bases outside the gene matches. The CDR3 bases are TGCAGCGTAGCACCGGGACTAGCTACCTACAATGAGCAGTTCTTC. This translates into CSVAPGLATYNEQFF.

The rearrangement links TRBV6-6 to TRBJ2-7, with unresolved D. Germline V CDR1 and CDR2: MNHNY, SVGAGI (reference sequence). CDR3 length equals 16 residues. V dropped 6 bases and J dropped 5 bases, with 23 bases sitting between them. CDR3 protein: CASSLFSEGPGHEQYF. CDR3 bases: TGTGCCAGCAGCCTTTTCAGTGAAGGGCCGGGCCACGAGCAGTACTTC.